The T cell receptor (beta chain) described here comes from a study of T cell responses to AZD1222 COVID-19 vaccine (dated by TCRdb to the early 2020s). For context, the study as a whole: TCR sequencing was performed for 230 to 250 trial participants, of whom 207 were given two doses of AZD1222 and roughly 25 were given two doses of MenACWY control vaccine. Trial participants were enrolled by age into 18-55, 56-69 and 70-plus year subgroups, with about 150, 28 and 57 TCR-sequenced participants respectively.

The time point label on this specimen signifies: about 28 days (+/-7) after the second vaccine dose. AZD1222 recipients with second doses at about 4 weeks or about 12 weeks were pooled, because spike-specific TCR depth and breadth did not differ between schedules. Samples from vaccinated people were obtained from the UK trials COV001 and COV002, which included a single-blind randomized controlled phase 2/3 trial of AZD1222 (ChAdOx1 nCoV-19) in healthy adults. For TCRbeta chain sequencing, PBMC samples were collected from trial participants at day 0 and at day 28 after the second dose. V is trimmed back by 5 bases and J by 4 bases, and the junction contains 9 bases that no gene match accounts for. Its CDR3 holds 16 amino acids, cysteine through phenylalanine. Only the CDR3 part of the read is kept: 48 bases, read in frame from the first base. Per the germline V gene, SGHTA is the CDR1 and FQGNSA is the CDR2.

Worth noting for this clone: No antigen is known for it. The sample holds no much larger clone one base away, and base qualities are not on file.

The CDR3 regions of human TCRbeta chains were subjected to immunosequencing. The authors' pipeline ran thus. TCRs in the repertoires were compared against a reference library of SARS-CoV-2-specific TCRs that had been generated with the MIRA antigen-specificity platform. Breadth was defined as the fraction of unique TCRs that were SARS-CoV-2-associated, and depth was defined as the fraction of total T cells that were SARS-CoV-2-associated. Each spike-specific TCR was assigned to its reactive spike region and to a CD4 or CD8 class using the MIRA data. Log10-transformed breadth and depth values were compared by one-way ANOVA with Sidak's multiple comparisons tests. The source is immuneACCESS, and TCRdb retained only in-frame sequences with V and J called. Part of the clones is not carried over; for the studies checked, unresolved V genes explain less than half of this, and the remainder is unexplained. The DNA was the basis for D and trimming; V, J and clone size are from that table. The sample table records roughly 100,000 clones; 90% of these occur just once. Roughly 8% of the sample comes from the top ten.

Results the study describes overall, beyond this receptor: After two AZD1222 doses, both the breadth and the depth of spike-specific TCRs were significantly higher than at day 0 and than in MenACWY recipients. Because no day 14 peak-response samples were available, the repertoires could be characterized only after the peak T cell response. Vaccine-associated CD4 TCRs spanned the whole spike protein, with dominant responses in regions 160-218 and 743-854. Participants were mostly white British, with more females than males. The authors suggested clonal diversity may have been underestimated. Reportedly, almost half of the unique spike-specific TCRs recognized epitopes lying outside the regions that are mutated in the B.1.351 and B.1.1.7 variants. Conclusions about previously exposed vaccinees were limited because only a handful of AZD1222 recipients were SARS-CoV-2 seropositive at baseline. The 56-69-year group was small, and its depth increase did not reach significance, likely because of low power.

Here the chain combines TRBV7-2 and TRBJ2-1; 9 nucleotides in the junction match TRBD1. This sample comprised peripheral blood, obtained 28 days after the second AZD1222 dose. This clonotype was obtained from an adult who received the AZD1222 COVID-19 vaccine. CDR3 region: CASSITGTGFYNEQFF. The nucleotides read TGTGCCAGCAGCATCACCGGGACAGGGTTTTACAATGAGCAGTTCTTC.